The clone carrying this TCR beta chain has more than one count but fewer than ten. As yet, its antigen is unknown. PCR employed 60 Vbeta and 13 Jbeta primers. Clones were sequenced by immunoSEQ multiplex PCR, and TCRdb holds only the in-frame ones, with some missing. The sample includes about 200,000 clones, about four fifths of them seen just once. The sample originates from a study of cytomegalovirus exposure and HLA in healthy donors. Overall study context: Of 300 to 450 genotyped donors, approximately 80% clustered with self-reported Caucasian donors.

CDR1 is MDHEN and CDR2 is SYDVKM in the germline V gene. V lost 3 bases, J lost 5 bases, and 11 bases lay in between. There are 15 residues in the CDR3. Donors likely had unrecorded immune exposures despite being nominally healthy when sampled. Study observations and caveats: The availability of immune exposure information extended only to CMV serostatus.

What was sequenced was PBMCs. The chain uses TRBV28 and TRBJ1-6; TRBD1 might be the D (5 bases). The sequence was collected from a male donor in good health and CMV-seropositive. CDR3 nucleotides: TGTGCCAGCAGTTTGGGTGGGGCCGATAATTCACCCCTCCACTTT. Its protein is CASSLGGADNSPLHF.